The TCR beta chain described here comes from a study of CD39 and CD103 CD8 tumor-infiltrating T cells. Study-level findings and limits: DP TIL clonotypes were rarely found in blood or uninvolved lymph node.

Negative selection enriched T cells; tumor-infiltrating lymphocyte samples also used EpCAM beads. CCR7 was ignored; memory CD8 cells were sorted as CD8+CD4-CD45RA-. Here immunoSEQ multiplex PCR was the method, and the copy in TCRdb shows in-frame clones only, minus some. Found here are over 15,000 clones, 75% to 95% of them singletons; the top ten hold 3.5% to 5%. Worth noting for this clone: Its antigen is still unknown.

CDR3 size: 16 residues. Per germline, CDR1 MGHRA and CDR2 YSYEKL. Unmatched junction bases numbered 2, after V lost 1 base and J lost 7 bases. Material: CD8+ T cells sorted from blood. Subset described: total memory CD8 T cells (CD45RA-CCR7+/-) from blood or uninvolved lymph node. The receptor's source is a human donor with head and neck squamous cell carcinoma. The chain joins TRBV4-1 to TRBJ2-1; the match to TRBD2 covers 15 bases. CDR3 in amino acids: CASSQGTSGGENEQFF. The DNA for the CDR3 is TGCGCCAGCAGCCAAGGGACTAGCGGGGGGGAAAATGAGCAGTTCTTC.